The clone carrying this T cell receptor beta chain occurred a few times. Its antigen is still unknown. A single record per CDR3 protein comes from TCRdb applying MiXCR to the RT-PCR reads. This sample has roughly 650,000 distinct CDR3 sequences, with approximately 15% found just once. The data derive from a study of response to subunit inactivated influenza vaccine. Study findings and constraints: Seasonal influenza vaccination, on each occasion, was suggested by the authors to recruit few new T cells.

The V gene's germline CDR1 is SGHDN and CDR2 FVKESK. The V and J ends lost 0 bases and 0 bases respectively, with 12 bases between them. The CDR3 length is 17 residues. The specimen comprised PBMCs from blood, sampled roughly 12 days after vaccination. This TCR was recovered from a man aged 50 to 60 who received an inactivated influenza vaccine. The V call is TRBV14, the J call TRBJ2-4; D is unclear. CDR3 coding DNA: TGTGCCAGCAGCCAAGATCCGGCACCAATAGCCAAAAACATTCAGTACTTC. Its translation is CASSQDPAPIAKNIQYF.